What follows are 32 T cell receptor beta chains derived from one specimen sequenced in a study of blood T cell repertoires in COVID-19. The data were produced by immunoSEQ multiplex PCR, yet TCRdb's version contains in-frame clones alone and is incomplete. Among some 46,000 clones listed, 70% to 90% were seen once. The specimen was peripheral blood. Every receptor here comes from an elderly woman with COVID-19, enrolled during active disease.

J is TRBJ1-1 and V is TRBV27; perhaps TRBD1 as D (5 bases). The germline gives CDR1 MNHEY, CDR2 SMNVEV (reference sequence). Trimming removed 1 base from V and 4 bases from J, with 7 bases in between. The CDR3 is made up of 13 amino acids. The CDR3 DNA reads as TGTGCCAGCAGTTTATACCAGGGCACTGAAGCTTTCTTT. Translation: CASSLYQGTEAFF.

The chain carries TRBV9 and TRBJ2-7; D may be TRBD2 (6 bases). Per the germline V gene, CDR1 is SGDLS and CDR2 is YYNGEE. The CDR3 is 16 amino acids. The V end was cut by 0 bases, the J end by 2 bases, with 15 bases between. CDR3 sequence: CASSVAPGTAPYEQYF. CDR3 in DNA: TGTGCCAGCAGCGTAGCACCCGGGACTGCTCCCTACGAGCAGTACTTC.

The chain recombines TRBV19 with TRBJ1-6; D uncertain. CDR1 LNHDA and CDR2 SQIVND come from the germline V gene (reference sequence). Trimming left V 2 bases short and J 9 bases short, with 11 bases between. This CDR3 has 14 amino acids. The CDR3 sequence is CASSIPGSGSPLHF. DNA for the CDR3: TGTGCCAGTAGTATACCGGGTTCGGGTTCACCCCTCCACTTT.

The gene calls are TRBV5-8 and TRBJ2-3; TRBD1 agrees at 7 bases. V trimming: 1 base; J trimming: 4 bases; junction bases outside the gene matches: 15. This CDR3 is 18 amino acids long. CDR1 is SGHTS, CDR2 YDEGEE, per germline. CDR3 region: CASSLPPGVRGRPDTQYF. Written as DNA, the CDR3 is TGTGCCAGCAGCTTGCCACCCGGGGTGAGGGGGCGCCCAGATACGCAGTATTTT. The whole variable domain, filled in from reference TRBV5-8 and TRBJ2-3, reads EAGVTQSPTHLIKTRGQQATLRCSPISGHTSVYWYQQALGLGLQFLLWYDEGEERNRGNFPPRFSGRQFPNYSSELNVNALELEDSALYLCASSLPPGVRGRPDTQYFGPGTRLTVL.

This sequence joins TRBV18 and TRBJ1-1; D not certain. Germline-derived CDR1 and CDR2 are KGHSH and LQKENI. The V and J ends lost 3 bases and 1 base respectively, with 9 bases between them. The CDR3 is 14 amino acids. The CDR3 loop reads CASSPRGGNTEAFF. The CDR3 DNA reads as TGTGCCAGCTCACCTCGGGGAGGGAACACTGAAGCTTTCTTT.

In this sample, this clone turned up a few times. The rearrangement joins TRBV11-3 to TRBJ1-4, with TRBD1 identical over 7 bases. Germline lookup yields CDR1 SGHNT and CDR2 YENEEA. J was trimmed by 8 bases and V by 5 bases; bases with no gene match: 8. The CDR3 contains 14 residues. CDR3 amino acids: CASSPWTRGEKLFF. Here the CDR3 DNA reads TGTGCCAGCAGCCCTTGGACCAGGGGGGAAAAACTGTTTTTT.

The genes are TRBV7-9 and TRBJ1-2; D gene uncertain. This CDR3 has 18 amino acids. Trimming removed 2 bases from V and 0 bases from J, with 19 bases in between. Germline V CDR1 and CDR2: SEHNR, FQNEAQ (reference sequence). DNA for the CDR3: TGTGCCAGCAGCTTATTTCCGGGTCGCGGTGGAGCTAACTATGGCTACACCTTC. Its protein product is CASSLFPGRGGANYGYTF.

The chain joins TRBV19 to TRBJ2-7, with D uncertain. From germline, CDR1 is LNHDA and CDR2 SQIVND (reference sequence). CDR3 length equals 13 residues. Trimming removed 1 base from V and 3 bases from J, with 7 bases in between. The CDR3 nucleotides read TGTGCCAGTAGTATAGGTGCCAGCTACGAGCAGTACTTC. This sequence encodes CASSIGASYEQYF.

This clone is a singleton in its sample. The genes are TRBV27 and TRBJ2-5; a possible D gene is TRBD2 (6 bases). Germline CDR1 is MNHEY and CDR2 is SMNVEV (reference sequence). The CDR3 spans 13 residues. V shed 2 bases and J shed 7 bases, with 11 bases lying between them. In DNA form, the CDR3 reads TGTGCCAGCAGTTTAGTAAACGGGGGGACCCAGTACTTC. Translated, it gives CASSLVNGGTQYF.

The chain carries TRBV5-4 and TRBJ2-5, with TRBD2 matching over 9 bases. Trimming took 4 bases from V and 1 from J; bases not matched to a gene: 5. Germline V lookup: CDR1 SGHNT, CDR2 YYREEE (reference sequence). CDR3 length: 15 residues. CDR3 loop: CASSLLAGGQETQYF. CDR3 DNA sequence: TGTGCCAGCAGCCTACTAGCGGGTGGCCAAGAGACCCAGTACTTC.

The genes are TRBV9 and TRBJ2-7; possibly TRBD1 for D (6 bases). V gave up 2 bases and J gave up 3 bases, with 12 bases separating them. Per germline, CDR1 SGDLS and CDR2 YYNGEE. The CDR3 runs 14 residues. Written as DNA, the CDR3 is TGTGCCAGCAGCGTTCAGGGGTCGAACTACGAGCAGTACTTC. Amino acid sequence: CASSVQGSNYEQYF.

The chain has TRBV7-3 and TRBJ2-1, with D tentatively TRBD1 (7 bases). Trimming cost V 3 bases and J 12 bases, with 18 bases left between them. Germline loops: CDR1 SGHTA, CDR2 FQGTGA. The CDR3 totals 14 residues. The CDR3 reads CASSFRGAEGPQFF. In DNA, the CDR3 is TGTGCCAGCAGCTTCAGGGGGGCGGAGGGCCCGCAGTTCTTC.

The chain combines TRBV12-3 or TRBV12-4 with TRBJ1-1; possible D gene TRBD1, 5 bases. Trimming pared 0 bases from V and 7 bases from J, leaving 9 bases between. The CDR3 totals 13 residues. CDR3 bases: TGTGCCAGCAGTTTAGCCAGGGTCCTTGAAGCTTTCTTT. It translates to CASSLARVLEAFF.

V is TRBV2 and J is TRBJ2-1; 10 bases fit TRBD2. The CDR3 is made up of 14 amino acids. CDR1 and CDR2 from the germline V gene are SNHLY and FYNNEI. The V and J ends lost 6 bases and 9 bases, in that order; junction bases with no gene match: 8. The CDR3 region is CASRESGGAGEQFF. The CDR3 bases are TGTGCCAGCAGGGAAAGCGGGGGGGCTGGTGAGCAGTTCTTC.

The chain carries TRBV9 and TRBJ2-5, with 7 bases that match TRBD1. The CDR3 is made up of 16 amino acids. After removal of 0 bases from V and 1 base from J, the junction contained 6 bases not matched to a gene. Per the germline V gene, CDR1 is SGDLS and CDR2 is YYNGEE. The CDR3 sequence is CASSVAPGTAQETQYF. CDR3 nucleotides: TGTGCCAGCAGCGTAGCCCCTGGGACAGCCCAAGAGACCCAGTACTTC.

This chain links TRBV2 with TRBJ1-2; TRBD1 is a possible D gene (6 bases). The CDR3 runs 13 residues. Per the germline V gene, CDR1 is SNHLY and CDR2 is FYNNEI. V was trimmed by 5 bases and J by 2 bases, leaving 9 bases between them. CDR3: CASSPRGNYGYTF. As DNA, the CDR3 is TGTGCCAGCAGTCCCAGGGGCAACTATGGCTACACCTTC.

In its sample, this clone was seen a few times. The rearrangement joins TRBV7-2 to TRBJ2-3; a possible D gene is TRBD1 (6 bases). The germline V and J ends were trimmed by 1 base and 1 base, with 12 bases remaining between them. The germline V gene has CDR1 SGHTA and CDR2 FQGNSA. The CDR3 totals 16 residues. Written as DNA, the CDR3 is TGTGCCAGCAGCTTAGTCGTGGGGGCCGGCACAGATACGCAGTATTTT. Amino acids: CASSLVVGAGTDTQYF.

V usage is TRBV19 and J usage is TRBJ1-2; no clear D. Trimming took 2 bases from V and 4 from J, leaving 11 bases between them. Germline loops: CDR1 LNHDA, CDR2 SQIVND (reference sequence). The CDR3 loop spans 14 amino acids. The DNA for the CDR3 is TGTGCCAGTAGTATACCTGGGGAGTTCTATGGCTACACCTTC. Protein: CASSIPGEFYGYTF.

The chain recombines TRBV2 with TRBJ2-7; D is undetermined. Trimming removed 4 bases from V and 2 bases from J, with 12 bases in between. Germline V gives CDR1 SNHLY, CDR2 FYNNEI. There are 14 residues in the CDR3. The CDR3 coding sequence is TGTGCCAGCAGTGTCGGCAGTGGAGCCTACGAGCAGTACTTC. Its translation: CASSVGSGAYEQYF.

This clone was seen a single time. The chain recombines TRBV20-1 with TRBJ2-3, with D unresolved. The CDR3 covers 11 residues. Trimming pared 8 bases from V and 2 bases from J, leaving 8 bases between. The germline CDR1 and CDR2 sequences are DFQATT and SNEGSKA (reference sequence). Here the CDR3 DNA reads TGCAGTTCCGTTAACACAGATACGCAGTATTTT. This codes for CSSVNTDTQYF.

This clone was detected a few times. The chain couples TRBV7-9 to TRBJ2-3; a weak D match, TRBD2 (5 bases). V lost 0 bases and J 6 bases, leaving 10 bases between the germline ends. The CDR3 has 14 amino acids. Per the germline V gene, CDR1 is SEHNR and CDR2 is FQNEAQ (reference sequence). The CDR3 loop reads CASSLAGMLDTQYF. CDR3 DNA sequence: TGTGCCAGCAGCTTAGCCGGGATGTTGGATACGCAGTATTTT.

The chain recombines TRBV27 with TRBJ1-1; TRBD1 agrees at 8 bases. This CDR3 has 14 amino acids. Trimming cost V 5 bases and J 1 base; bases outside gene matches: 3. Germline-derived CDR1 and CDR2 are MNHEY and SMNVEV (reference sequence). The CDR3 loop reads CASSIGQGNTEAFF. The CDR3 region has the DNA TGTGCCAGCAGTATTGGACAGGGGAACACTGAAGCTTTCTTT.

Here the CDR3 DNA reads TGTGCCAGCAGCGTACGAGCGGGGGGGCCCAATGAGCAGTTCTTC. Encoded protein: CASSVRAGGPNEQFF. The chain couples TRBV9 to TRBJ2-1, with 10 bases matching TRBD2. V lost 1 base, J lost 6 bases, and 4 bases stayed unmatched. The length of the CDR3 is 15 residues. The germline V gene encodes CDR1 SGDLS and CDR2 YYNGEE.

J is TRBJ2-7 and V is TRBV4-1; 10 bases agree with TRBD1. The CDR3 is 15 residues long. Germline lookup yields CDR1 MGHRA and CDR2 YSYEKL. With V trimmed by 2 bases and J by 5 bases, 6 bases remained unmatched. The CDR3 DNA sequence: TGCGCCAGCAGCCAACCCAGACAGGGGGCTAACGAGCAGTACTTC. Protein: CASSQPRQGANEQYF.

The chain joins TRBV14 to TRBJ2-6; D possibly corresponds to TRBD2 (5 bases). Germline CDR1 is SGHDN and CDR2 is FVKESK. The germline V and J ends were trimmed by 2 bases and 0 bases, with 8 bases remaining between them. The CDR3 extends over 16 amino acids. In DNA form, the CDR3 reads TGTGCCAGCAGCCAACTACGGGGCTCTGGGGCCAACGTCCTGACTTTC. This sequence encodes CASSQLRGSGANVLTF. The whole variable domain, filled in from reference TRBV14 and TRBJ2-6, reads EAGVTQFPSHSVIEKGQTVTLRCDPISGHDNLYWYRRVMGKEIKFLLHFVKESKQDESGMPNNRFLAERTGGTYSTLKVQPAELEDSGVYFCASSQLRGSGANVLTFGAGSRLTVL.

The chain links TRBV11-2 to TRBJ2-7; weak D call: TRBD1 (5 bases). Germline CDR1 SGHAT, CDR2 FQNNGV. The V end lost 5 bases, the J end lost 5 bases, and 19 bases lay between the germline ends. This CDR3 spans 15 amino acids. The DNA of the CDR3 is TGTGCCAGCAGCCGACACCCCCAGGGTGTCGACGAGCAGTACTTC. Translation gives CASSRHPQGVDEQYF.

V and J are TRBV28 and TRBJ1-2, with a weak D call TRBD1 (6 bases). The CDR3 consists of 14 residues. Germline V gene data show CDR1 as MDHEN and CDR2 as SYDVKM. Trimming cost V 5 bases and J 0 bases, with 10 bases left between them. In DNA, the CDR3 is TGTGCCAGCAGTCCGGGGGGGCCTAACTATGGCTACACCTTC. The encoded protein is CASSPGGPNYGYTF.

This clone was observed a few times. The chain joins TRBV24-1 to TRBJ1-5; D is undetermined. This CDR3 has 13 residues. Per germline, CDR1 KGHDR and CDR2 SFDVKD. With 6 bases removed from V and 6 bases from J, the gap between germline ends came to 11 bases. DNA of the CDR3: TGTGCCACCAGTAGAAACGGGGTTCAGCCCCAGCATTTT. Its translation: CATSRNGVQPQHF.

This clone has just a few counts. This rearrangement joins TRBV9 to TRBJ1-2; 8 nucleotides line up with TRBD1. The junction had 13 bases not matched to a gene; V was cut back by 0 bases and J by 3 bases. Germline lookup yields CDR1 SGDLS and CDR2 YYNGEE. The CDR3 totals 18 residues. In DNA, the CDR3 is TGTGCCAGCAGCGTAGGGACCGGACAGGGAAGAAATCACTATGGCTACACCTTC. The encoded protein is CASSVGTGQGRNHYGYTF.

The chain couples TRBV15 to TRBJ2-1, with TRBD2 matching over 7 bases. The CDR3 runs to 15 residues. Germline V gene sequence: CDR1 LNHNV, CDR2 YYDKDF (reference sequence). V lost 3 bases, J lost 3 bases, and 5 bases stayed unmatched. CDR3 residues: CATSRRENYYNEQFF. CDR3 in DNA: TGTGCCACCAGCAGGCGGGAGAACTACTACAATGAGCAGTTCTTC.

This chain connects TRBV7-2 to TRBJ2-5; 14 bases fit TRBD2. The length of the CDR3 is 16 residues. The J segment lost 4 bases and the V segment lost 5 bases, leaving 6 bases of the junction unmatched. Germline V gene sequence: CDR1 SGHTA, CDR2 FQGNSA. The DNA of the CDR3 is TGTGCCAGCAGCGCGGGACTAGCGGGGGCCGGAGAGACCCAGTACTTC. This translates into CASSAGLAGAGETQYF.

In this sample, this clone turned up a few times. The V and J genes are TRBV7-2 and TRBJ2-5; TRBD2 is a possible D gene (6 bases). CDR3 length: 17 residues. CDR1 SGHTA and CDR2 FQGNSA come from the germline V gene. Between the trimmed V and J ends, which lost 7 bases and 5 bases, there was a span of 26 bases. The CDR3, as DNA: TGTGCCAGCACGCGAGGCGGGGAACGGGTGAGGGGCGAGACCCAGTACTTC. This gives the protein CASTRGGERVRGETQYF.